This entry concerns a single T cell receptor (beta chain). Its antigen is unknown. This specimen comes from a study of graft-versus-host responses after intestinal transplantation. Study results and limitations: Recipient marrow harbored GvH clones, some of which surfaced first in ileum or blood.

Trimming took 6 bases from V and 5 from J, leaving 16 bases between them. The CDR3 covers 15 residues. Generated by immunoSEQ multiplex PCR, the TCRdb table keeps only in-frame clones and is missing some. The data show 75,000 to 95,000 clones, approximately 90% seen once. The chain employs TRBV6-7 and TRBJ2-2; TRBD1 is a possible D gene (6 bases). TRBV6-7 qualifies as an ORF whose function is uncertain. This sample comprised unstimulated CD4+ T cells sorted from spleen or lymph node cells, obtained before transplant. This sequence originates from a human donor who was the organ donor for an intestinal transplant. CDR3 bases: TGTGCCAGCAGAGTCAGGGGTAAAATGACCGGGGAGCTGTTTTTT. Translated: CASRVRGKMTGELFF.